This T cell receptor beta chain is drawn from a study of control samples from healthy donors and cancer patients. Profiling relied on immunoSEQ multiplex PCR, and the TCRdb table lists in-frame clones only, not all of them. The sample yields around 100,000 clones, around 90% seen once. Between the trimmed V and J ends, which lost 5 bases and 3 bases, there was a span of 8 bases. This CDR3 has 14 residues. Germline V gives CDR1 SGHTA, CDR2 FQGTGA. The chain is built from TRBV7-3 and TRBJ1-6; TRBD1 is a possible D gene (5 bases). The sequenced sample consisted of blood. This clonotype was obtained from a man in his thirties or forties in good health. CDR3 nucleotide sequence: TGTGCCAGCAGCCCAGGACACTATAATTCACCCCTCCACTTT. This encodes CASSPGHYNSPLHF.